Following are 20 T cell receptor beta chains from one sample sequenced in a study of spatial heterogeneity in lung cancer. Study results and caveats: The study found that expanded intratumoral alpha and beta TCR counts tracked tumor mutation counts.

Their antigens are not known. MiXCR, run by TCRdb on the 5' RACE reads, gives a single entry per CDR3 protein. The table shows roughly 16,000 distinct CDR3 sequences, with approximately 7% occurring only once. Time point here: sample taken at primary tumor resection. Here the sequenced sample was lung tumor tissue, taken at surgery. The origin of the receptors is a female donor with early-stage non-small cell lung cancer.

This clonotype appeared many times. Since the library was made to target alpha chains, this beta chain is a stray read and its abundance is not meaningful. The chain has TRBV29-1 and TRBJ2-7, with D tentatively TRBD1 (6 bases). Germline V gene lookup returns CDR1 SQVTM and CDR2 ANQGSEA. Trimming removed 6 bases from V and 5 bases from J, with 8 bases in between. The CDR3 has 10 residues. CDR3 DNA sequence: TGCAGCGTGCAGGGGAACGAGCAGTACTTC. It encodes CSVQGNEQYF.

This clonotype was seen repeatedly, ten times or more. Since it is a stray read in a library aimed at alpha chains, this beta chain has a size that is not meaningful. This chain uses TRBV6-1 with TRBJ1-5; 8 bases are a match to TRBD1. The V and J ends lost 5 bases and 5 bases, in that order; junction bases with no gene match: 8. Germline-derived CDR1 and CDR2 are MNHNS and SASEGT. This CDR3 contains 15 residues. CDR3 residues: CASSFRQGRDQPQHF. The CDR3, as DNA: TGTGCCAGCAGTTTCCGACAGGGGAGGGATCAGCCCCAGCATTTT.

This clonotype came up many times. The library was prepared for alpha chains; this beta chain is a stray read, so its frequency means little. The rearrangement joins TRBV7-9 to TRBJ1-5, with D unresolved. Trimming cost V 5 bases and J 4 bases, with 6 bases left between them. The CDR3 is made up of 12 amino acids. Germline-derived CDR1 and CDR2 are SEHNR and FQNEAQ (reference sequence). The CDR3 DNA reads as TGTGCCAGCAGCCGAAAGAATCAGCCCCAGCATTTT. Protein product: CASSRKNQPQHF.

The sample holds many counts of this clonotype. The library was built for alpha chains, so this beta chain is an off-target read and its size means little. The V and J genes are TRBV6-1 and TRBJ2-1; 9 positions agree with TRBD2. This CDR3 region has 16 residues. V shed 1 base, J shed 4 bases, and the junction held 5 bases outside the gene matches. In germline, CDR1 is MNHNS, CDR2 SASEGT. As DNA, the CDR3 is TGTGCCAGCAGTGAAGAAACTAGCGGGCGATACAATGAGCAGTTCTTC. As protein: CASSEETSGRYNEQFF.

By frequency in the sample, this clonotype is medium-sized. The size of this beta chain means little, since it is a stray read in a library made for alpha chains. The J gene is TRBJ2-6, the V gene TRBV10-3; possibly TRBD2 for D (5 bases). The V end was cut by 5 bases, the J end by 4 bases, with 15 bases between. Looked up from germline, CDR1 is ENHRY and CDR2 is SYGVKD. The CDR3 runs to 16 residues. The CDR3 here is CAISPAEGLGANVLTF. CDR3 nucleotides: TGTGCCATCAGTCCGGCTGAGGGTTTGGGGGCCAACGTCCTGACTTTC.

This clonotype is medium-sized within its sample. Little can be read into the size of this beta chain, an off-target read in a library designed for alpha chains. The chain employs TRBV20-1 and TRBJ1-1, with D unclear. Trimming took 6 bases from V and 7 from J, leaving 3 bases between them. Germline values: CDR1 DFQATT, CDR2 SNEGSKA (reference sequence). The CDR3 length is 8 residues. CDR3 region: CSAYEAFF. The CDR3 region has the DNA TGCAGTGCATATGAAGCTTTCTTT.

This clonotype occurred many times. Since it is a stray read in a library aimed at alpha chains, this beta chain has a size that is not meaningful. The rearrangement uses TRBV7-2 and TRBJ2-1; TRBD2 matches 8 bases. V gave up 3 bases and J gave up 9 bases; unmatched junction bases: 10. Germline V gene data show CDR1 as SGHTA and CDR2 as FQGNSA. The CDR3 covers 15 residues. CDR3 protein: CASSFGRGGPGEQFF. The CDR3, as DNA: TGTGCCAGCAGCTTCGGACGGGGGGGCCCAGGTGAGCAGTTCTTC.

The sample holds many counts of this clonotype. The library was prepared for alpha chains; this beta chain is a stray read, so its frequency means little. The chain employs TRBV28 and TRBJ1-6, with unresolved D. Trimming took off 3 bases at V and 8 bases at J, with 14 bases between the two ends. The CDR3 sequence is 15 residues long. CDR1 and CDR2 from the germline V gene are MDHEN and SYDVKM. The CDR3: CASSLIRSKDSPLHF. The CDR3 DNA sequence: TGTGCCAGCAGTTTGATACGGAGCAAGGATTCACCCCTCCACTTT.

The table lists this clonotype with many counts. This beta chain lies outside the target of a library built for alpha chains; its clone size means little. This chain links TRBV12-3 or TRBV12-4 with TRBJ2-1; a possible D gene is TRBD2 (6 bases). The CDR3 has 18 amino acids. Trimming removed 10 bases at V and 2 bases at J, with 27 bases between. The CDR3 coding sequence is TGTGCCACCTCAACCCAGGGAAGGGGACTTGACACCTACAATGAGCAGTTCTTC. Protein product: CATSTQGRGLDTYNEQFF.

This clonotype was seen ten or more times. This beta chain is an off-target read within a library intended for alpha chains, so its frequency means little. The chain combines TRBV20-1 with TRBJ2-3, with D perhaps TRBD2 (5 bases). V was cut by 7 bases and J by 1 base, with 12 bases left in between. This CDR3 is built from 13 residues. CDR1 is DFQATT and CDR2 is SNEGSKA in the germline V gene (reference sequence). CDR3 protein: CSVLLGGTDTQYF. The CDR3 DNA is TGCAGTGTATTACTCGGGGGCACAGATACGCAGTATTTT.

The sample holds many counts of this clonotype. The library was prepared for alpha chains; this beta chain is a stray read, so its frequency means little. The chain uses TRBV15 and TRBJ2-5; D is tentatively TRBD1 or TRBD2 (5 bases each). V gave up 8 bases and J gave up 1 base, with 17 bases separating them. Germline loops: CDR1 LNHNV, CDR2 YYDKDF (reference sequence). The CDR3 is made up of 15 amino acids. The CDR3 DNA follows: TGTGCCACCGGGATGGCCCAGGGAGCCCAAGAGACCCAGTACTTC. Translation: CATGMAQGAQETQYF.

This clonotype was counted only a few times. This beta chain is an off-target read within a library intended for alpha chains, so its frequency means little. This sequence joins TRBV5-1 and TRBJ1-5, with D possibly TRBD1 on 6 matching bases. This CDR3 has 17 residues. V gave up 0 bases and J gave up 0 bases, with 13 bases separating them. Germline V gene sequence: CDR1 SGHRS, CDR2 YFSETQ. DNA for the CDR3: TGCGCCAGCAGCTTGGGAGCCGGGACACATAGCAATCAGCCCCAGCATTTT. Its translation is CASSLGAGTHSNQPQHF.

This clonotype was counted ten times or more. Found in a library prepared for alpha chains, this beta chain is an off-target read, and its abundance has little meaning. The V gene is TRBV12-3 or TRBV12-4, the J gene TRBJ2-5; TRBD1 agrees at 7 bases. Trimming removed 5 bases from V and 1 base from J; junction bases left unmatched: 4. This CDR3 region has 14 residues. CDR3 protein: CASSPGQAQETQYF. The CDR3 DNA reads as TGTGCCAGCAGTCCCGGACAGGCCCAAGAGACCCAGTACTTC.

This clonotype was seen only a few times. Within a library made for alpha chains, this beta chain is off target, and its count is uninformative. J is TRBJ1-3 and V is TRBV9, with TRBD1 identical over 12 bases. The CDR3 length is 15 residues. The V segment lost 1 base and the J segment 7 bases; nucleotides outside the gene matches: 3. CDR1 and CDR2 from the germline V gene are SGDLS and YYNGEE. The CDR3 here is CASSVSGQGANTIYF. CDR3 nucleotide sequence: TGTGCCAGCAGCGTATCGGGACAGGGGGCGAACACCATATATTTT.

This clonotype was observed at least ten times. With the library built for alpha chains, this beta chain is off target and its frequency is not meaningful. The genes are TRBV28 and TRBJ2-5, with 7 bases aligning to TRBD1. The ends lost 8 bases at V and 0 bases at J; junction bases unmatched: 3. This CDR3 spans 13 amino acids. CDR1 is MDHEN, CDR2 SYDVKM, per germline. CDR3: CASLQGHQETQYF. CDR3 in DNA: TGTGCCAGCTTACAGGGGCACCAAGAGACCCAGTACTTC.

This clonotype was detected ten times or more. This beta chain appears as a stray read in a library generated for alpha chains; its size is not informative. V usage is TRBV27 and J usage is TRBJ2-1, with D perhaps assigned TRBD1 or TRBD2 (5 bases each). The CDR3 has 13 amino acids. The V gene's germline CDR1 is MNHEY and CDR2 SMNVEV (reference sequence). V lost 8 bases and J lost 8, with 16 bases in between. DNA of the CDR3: TGTGCCAGCGTAGGGCCCGGGGCCGATGAGCAGTTCTTC. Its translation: CASVGPGADEQFF.

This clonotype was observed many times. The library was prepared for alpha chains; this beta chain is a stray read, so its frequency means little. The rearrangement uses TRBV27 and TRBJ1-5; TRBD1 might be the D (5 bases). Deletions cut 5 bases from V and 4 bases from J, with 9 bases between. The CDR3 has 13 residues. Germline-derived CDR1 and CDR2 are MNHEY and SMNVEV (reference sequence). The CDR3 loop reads CASSMGGNQPQHF. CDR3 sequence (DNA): TGTGCCAGCAGTATGGGGGGTAATCAGCCCCAGCATTTT.

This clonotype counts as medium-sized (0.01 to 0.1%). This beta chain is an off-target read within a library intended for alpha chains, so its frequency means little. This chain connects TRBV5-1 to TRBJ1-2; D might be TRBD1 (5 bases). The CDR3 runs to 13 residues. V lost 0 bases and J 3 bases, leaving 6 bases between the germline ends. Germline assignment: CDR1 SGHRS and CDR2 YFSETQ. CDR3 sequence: CASSLGRDYGYTF. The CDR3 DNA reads TGCGCCAGCAGCTTGGGCAGGGACTATGGCTACACCTTC.

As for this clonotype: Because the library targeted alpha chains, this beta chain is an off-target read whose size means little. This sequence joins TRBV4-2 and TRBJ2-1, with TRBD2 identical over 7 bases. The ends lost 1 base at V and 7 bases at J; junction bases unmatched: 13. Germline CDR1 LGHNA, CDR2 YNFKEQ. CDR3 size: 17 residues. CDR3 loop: CASSQGAGPPSTNEQFF. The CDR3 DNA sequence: TGTGCCAGCAGCCAAGGAGCGGGGCCACCTAGTACAAATGAGCAGTTCTTC.

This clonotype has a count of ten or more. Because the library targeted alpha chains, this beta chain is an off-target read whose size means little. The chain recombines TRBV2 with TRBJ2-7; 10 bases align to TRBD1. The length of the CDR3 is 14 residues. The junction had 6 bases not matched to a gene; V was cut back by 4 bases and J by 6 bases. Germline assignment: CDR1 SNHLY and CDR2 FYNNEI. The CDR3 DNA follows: TGTGCCAGCAGTGTCGGACAGGGGGATCCCGAGCAGTACTTC. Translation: CASSVGQGDPEQYF.